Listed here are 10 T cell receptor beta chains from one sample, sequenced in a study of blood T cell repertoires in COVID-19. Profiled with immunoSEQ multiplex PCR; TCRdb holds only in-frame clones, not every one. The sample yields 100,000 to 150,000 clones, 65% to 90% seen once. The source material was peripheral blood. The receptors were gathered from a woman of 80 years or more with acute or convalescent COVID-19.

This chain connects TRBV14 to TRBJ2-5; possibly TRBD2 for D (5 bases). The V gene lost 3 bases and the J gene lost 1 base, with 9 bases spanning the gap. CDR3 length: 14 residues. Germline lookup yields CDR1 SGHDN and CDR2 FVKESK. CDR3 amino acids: CASSQAGVQETQYF. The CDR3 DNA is TGTGCCAGCAGCCAGGCCGGGGTCCAAGAGACCCAGTACTTC.

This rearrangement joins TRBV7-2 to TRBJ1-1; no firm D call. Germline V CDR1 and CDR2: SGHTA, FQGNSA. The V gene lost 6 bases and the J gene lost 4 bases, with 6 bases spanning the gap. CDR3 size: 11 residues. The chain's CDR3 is CASRHSTEAFF. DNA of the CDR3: TGTGCCAGCAGACACAGCACTGAAGCTTTCTTT. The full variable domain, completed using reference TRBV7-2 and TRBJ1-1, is GAGVSQSPSNKVTEKGKDVELRCDPISGHTALYWYRQSLGQGLEFLIYFQGNSAPDKSGLPSDRFSAERTGGSVSTLTIQRTQQEDSAVYLCASRHSTEAFFGQGTRLTVV.

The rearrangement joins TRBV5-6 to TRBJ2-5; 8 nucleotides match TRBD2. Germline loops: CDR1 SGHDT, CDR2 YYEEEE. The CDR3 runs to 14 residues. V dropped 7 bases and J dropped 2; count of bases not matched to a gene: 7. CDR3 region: CASGAGAGQETQYF. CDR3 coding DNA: TGTGCCAGCGGAGCGGGGGCGGGTCAAGAGACCCAGTACTTC.

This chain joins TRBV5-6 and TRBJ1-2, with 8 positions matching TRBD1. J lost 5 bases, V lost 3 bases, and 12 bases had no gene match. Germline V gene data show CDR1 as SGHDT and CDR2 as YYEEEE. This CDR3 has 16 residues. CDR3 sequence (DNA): TGTGCCAGCAGCTCCGACTTGGATGACAGGGGATATGGCTACACCTTC. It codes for CASSSDLDDRGYGYTF.

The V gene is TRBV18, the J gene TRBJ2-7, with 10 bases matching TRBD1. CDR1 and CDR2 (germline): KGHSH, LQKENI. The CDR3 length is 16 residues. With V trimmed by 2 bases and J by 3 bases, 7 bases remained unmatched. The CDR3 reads CASSPSPGQGDYEQYV. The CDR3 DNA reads TGTGCCAGCTCACCAAGCCCCGGACAGGGGGACTACGAGCAGTACGTC.

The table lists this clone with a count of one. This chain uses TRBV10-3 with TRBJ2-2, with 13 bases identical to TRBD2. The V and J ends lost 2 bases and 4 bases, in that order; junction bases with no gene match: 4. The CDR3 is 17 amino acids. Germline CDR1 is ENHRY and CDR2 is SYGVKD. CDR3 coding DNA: TGTGCCATCAGTGAGACTAGCGGGGGGGCCGGCACCGGGGAGCTGTTTTTT. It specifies CAISETSGGAGTGELFF.

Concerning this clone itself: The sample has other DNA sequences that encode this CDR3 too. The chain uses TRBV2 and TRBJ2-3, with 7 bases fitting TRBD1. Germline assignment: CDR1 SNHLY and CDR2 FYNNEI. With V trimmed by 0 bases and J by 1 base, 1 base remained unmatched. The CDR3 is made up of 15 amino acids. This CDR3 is CASSEADRGTDTQYF. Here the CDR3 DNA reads TGTGCCAGCAGTGAAGCAGACAGGGGCACAGATACGCAGTATTTT.

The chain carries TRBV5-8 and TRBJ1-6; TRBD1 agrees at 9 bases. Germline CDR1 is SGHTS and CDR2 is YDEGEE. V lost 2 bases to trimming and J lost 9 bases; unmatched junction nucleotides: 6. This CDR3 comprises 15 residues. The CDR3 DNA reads TGTGCCAGCAGCTTTCCCGGACAGGGGTTTTCACCCCTCCACTTT. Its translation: CASSFPGQGFSPLHF.

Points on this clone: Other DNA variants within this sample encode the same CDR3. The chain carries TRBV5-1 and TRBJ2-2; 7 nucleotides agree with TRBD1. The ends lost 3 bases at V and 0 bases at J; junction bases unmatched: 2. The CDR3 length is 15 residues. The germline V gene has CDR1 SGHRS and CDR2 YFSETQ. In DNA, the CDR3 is TGCGCCAGCAGCTGGGGGACAGCGAACACCGGGGAGCTGTTTTTT. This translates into CASSWGTANTGELFF.

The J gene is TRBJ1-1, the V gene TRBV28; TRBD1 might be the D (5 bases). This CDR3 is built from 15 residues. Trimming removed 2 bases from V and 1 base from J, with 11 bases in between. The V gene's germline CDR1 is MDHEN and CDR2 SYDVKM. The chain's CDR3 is CASSLGGGANTEAFF. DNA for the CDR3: TGTGCCAGCAGTTTAGGGGGAGGAGCGAACACTGAAGCTTTCTTT. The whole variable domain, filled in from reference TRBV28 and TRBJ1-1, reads DVKVTQSSRYLVKRTGEKVFLECVQDMDHENMFWYRQDPGLGLRLIYFSYDVKMKEKGDIPEGYSVSREKKERFSLILESASTNQTSMYLCASSLGGGANTEAFFGQGTRLTVV.